These 8 T cell receptor beta chains were all obtained from the same sample, sequenced in a study of graft-versus-host responses after intestinal transplantation. Intraepithelial and lamina propria lymphocytes were released after the graft tissue was processed. Profiled with immunoSEQ multiplex PCR; TCRdb holds only in-frame clones, not every one. This sample has 12,000 to 15,000 clones, with about 67% found just once. The sample in question was ileum tissue, obtained 16 days after intestinal transplant. These receptors all stem from a human patient who received an intestinal transplant, so some T cells may come from the graft donor.

This clone showed up just a few times. V usage is TRBV18 and J usage is TRBJ2-7; D perhaps matches TRBD1 (6 bases). The germline gives CDR1 KGHSH, CDR2 LQKENI. V lost 2 bases to trimming and J lost 5 bases, with 16 bases between them. The CDR3 runs to 15 residues. CDR3 coding DNA: TGTGCCAGCTCACCAAATCCTGCAGGGGTAAACGAGCAGTACTTC. As protein: CASSPNPAGVNEQYF.

The chain employs TRBV29-1 and TRBJ1-2; tentatively, D is TRBD1 (5 bases). Germline V lookup: CDR1 SQVTM, CDR2 ANQGSEA. V was pared by 4 bases and J by 8 bases, with 14 bases between. CDR3 size: 12 residues. CDR3 coding DNA: TGCAGCGTTGGCGGACAAGGGGCGGGCTACACCTTC. As protein: CSVGGQGAGYTF.

This chain joins TRBV4-3 and TRBJ1-2, with a possible D match to TRBD1 (6 bases). Trimming took off 1 base at V and 7 bases at J, with 16 bases between the two ends. Per germline, CDR1 LGHNA and CDR2 YSLEER. This CDR3 is 15 amino acids long. DNA of the CDR3: TGCGCCAGCAGCCAAGCCGGGACAAGGGGGTCTGGCTACACCTTC. Its translation: CASSQAGTRGSGYTF.

The rearrangement joins TRBV7-6 to TRBJ1-1, with 7 bases matching TRBD1. Trimming removed 2 bases from V and 4 bases from J; junction bases left unmatched: 7. CDR1 and CDR2 (germline): SGHVS, FNYEAQ. This CDR3 comprises 15 residues. CDR3: CASSLRGGQGTEAFF. Here the CDR3 DNA reads TGTGCCAGCAGCTTAAGAGGGGGCCAAGGCACTGAAGCTTTCTTT.

CDR3: CASSPRRAEETQYF. The CDR3 DNA follows: TGTGCCAGCTCACCACGGAGGGCGGAAGAGACCCAGTACTTC. This rearrangement joins TRBV18 to TRBJ2-5; a weak D match, TRBD2 (6 bases). Trimming pared 1 base from V and 3 bases from J, leaving 9 bases between. The CDR3 spans 14 residues. Germline V gene data show CDR1 as KGHSH and CDR2 as LQKENI. The entire variable domain, with the rest obtained from reference TRBV18 and TRBJ2-5, is as follows: NAGVMQNPRHLVRRRGQEARLRCSPMKGHSHVYWYRQLPEEGLKFMVYLQKENIIDESGMPKERFSAEFPKEGPSILRIQQVVRGDSAAYFCASSPRRAEETQYFGPGTRLLVL.

This clone occurred a few times. This chain joins TRBV6-5 and TRBJ1-1, with a tentative D call TRBD1 (5 bases). Trimming cost V 2 bases and J 0 bases, with 7 bases left between them. Per germline, CDR1 MNHEY and CDR2 SVGAGI. The CDR3 contains 14 residues. The CDR3 sequence is CASSYGGMNTEAFF. The CDR3 bases are TGTGCCAGCAGTTACGGGGGGATGAACACTGAAGCTTTCTTT.

This clone was counted a single time. The gene calls are TRBV4-1 and TRBJ1-6; D unclear. The CDR3 is 13 residues long. The V gene lost 1 base and the J gene lost 10 bases, with 8 bases spanning the gap. The germline V gene has CDR1 MGHRA and CDR2 YSYEKL. The CDR3, as DNA: TGCGCCAGCAGCCAAGTTATTAGCTCACCCCTCCACTTT. Its translation is CASSQVISSPLHF.

This rearrangement joins TRBV5-1 to TRBJ1-1, with D tentatively TRBD1 (6 bases). The CDR3 is 13 residues long. The germline V gene has CDR1 SGHRS and CDR2 YFSETQ. V was trimmed by 5 bases and J by 1 base, leaving 9 bases between them. The CDR3: CASRDRPNTEAFF. The CDR3 DNA is TGCGCCAGCAGAGACAGGCCGAACACTGAAGCTTTCTTT.